This T cell receptor (beta chain) was captured by sequencing in a study of CD8+ T cells in alopecia areata. Study in general: Each of the treated patients was given oral tofacitinib, 5 to 10 mg twice daily, for moderate-to-severe alopecia areata. The duration of tofacitinib was 6 to 18 months, with 6 months off drug afterward.

The sample's treatment: oral pan-JAK inhibitor, 5-10 mg twice daily. Lesional scalp punch biopsies and peripheral blood were collected from alopecia areata patients. RNA, once extracted, was reverse transcribed into cDNA for use as the sequencing template. Libraries were prepared by immunoSEQ multiplex PCR; TCRdb keeps only in-frame clonotypes and omits some of them. The repertoire holds some 180,000 clones, with roughly 46% as singletons. Only a few counts were recorded for this clone. The CDR3 spans 13 residues. Germline values: CDR1 SEHNR, CDR2 FQNEAQ (reference sequence). The V end was cut by 5 bases, the J end by 7 bases, with 15 bases between.

This clonotype was sampled from a human donor with alopecia areata. The starting material was CD8+ T cells sorted from blood, obtained at approximately week 52, from a patient treated with tofacitinib. The gene calls are TRBV7-9 and TRBJ2-7; possibly TRBD1 or TRBD2 for D (5 bases each). The CDR3 DNA sequence: TGTGCCAGCAGCCCCCCCGGGACGTGGGAGCAGTACTTC. This translates into CASSPPGTWEQYF.